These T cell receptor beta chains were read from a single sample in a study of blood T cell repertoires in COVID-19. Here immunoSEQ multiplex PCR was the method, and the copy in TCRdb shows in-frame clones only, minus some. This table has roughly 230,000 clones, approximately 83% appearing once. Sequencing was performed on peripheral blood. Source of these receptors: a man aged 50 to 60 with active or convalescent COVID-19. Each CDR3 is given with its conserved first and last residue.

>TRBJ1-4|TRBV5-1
CASSLDTDNEKLFF
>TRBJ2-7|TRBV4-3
CASSQETGLGEQYF
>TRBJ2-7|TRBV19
CASSTGTGGSYEQYF
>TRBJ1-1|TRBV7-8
CASSLERGREEDTEAFF
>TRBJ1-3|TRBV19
CASGRGVGNTIYF
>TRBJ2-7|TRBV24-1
CATSDPEWGRGSLYEQYF
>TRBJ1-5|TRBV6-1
CASSEGWGGGQPQHF
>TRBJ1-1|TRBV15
CATSRDWRVPNTEAFF
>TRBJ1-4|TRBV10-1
CASSEKGEWRKLFF
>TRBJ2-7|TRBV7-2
CASSPGGSSYEQYF
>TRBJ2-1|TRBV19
CASSTRTGTASANEQFF
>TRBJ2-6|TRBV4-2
CASSQAPRRHSGANVLTF
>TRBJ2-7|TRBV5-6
CASSRQDSYEQYF
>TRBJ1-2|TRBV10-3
CAISLDRETNYGYTF
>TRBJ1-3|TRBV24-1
CATSDTGEAIYF
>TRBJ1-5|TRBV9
CASSDGQGRQPQHF
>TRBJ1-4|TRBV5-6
CASSIRGTNEKLFF
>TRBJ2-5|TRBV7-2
CASSLWTGPQETQYF
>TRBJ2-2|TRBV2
CASRQGFTGELFF
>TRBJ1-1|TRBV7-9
CASSLRGGFMNTEAFF